The present TCR beta chain was sequenced within a study of blood T cells in healthy people across ages. Losses at the gene ends were 7 bases for V and 9 bases for J; bases not matched to a gene: 12. There are 15 residues in the CDR3. Germline V gene lookup returns CDR1 SGHTA and CDR2 FQGNSA. A sample-barcoded 5' primer and a J-beta primer mix were used in a second PCR of about 6 to 11 cycles. A template-switch adaptor with 12 random nucleotides tagged each cDNA molecule. Using its own MiXCR run on the 5' RACE reads, TCRdb lists one record per CDR3 protein. This sample has some 1.7 million distinct CDR3 sequences, with approximately 28% found just once. Russia was home to the donors, healthy Caucasian individuals aged roughly 6 to 95. Of note for this clonotype: This clone may be a read error of a much larger clone one base away.

The sequencing input was blood. The V call is TRBV7-2, the J call TRBJ2-1; 10 nucleotides align to TRBD2. The TCR originated in a woman in her thirties in good health. The CDR3 is CASNRDLAGAVEQFF. The CDR3 nucleotides read TGTGCCAGCAACCGAGACCTAGCGGGAGCGGTTGAGCAGTTCTTC.